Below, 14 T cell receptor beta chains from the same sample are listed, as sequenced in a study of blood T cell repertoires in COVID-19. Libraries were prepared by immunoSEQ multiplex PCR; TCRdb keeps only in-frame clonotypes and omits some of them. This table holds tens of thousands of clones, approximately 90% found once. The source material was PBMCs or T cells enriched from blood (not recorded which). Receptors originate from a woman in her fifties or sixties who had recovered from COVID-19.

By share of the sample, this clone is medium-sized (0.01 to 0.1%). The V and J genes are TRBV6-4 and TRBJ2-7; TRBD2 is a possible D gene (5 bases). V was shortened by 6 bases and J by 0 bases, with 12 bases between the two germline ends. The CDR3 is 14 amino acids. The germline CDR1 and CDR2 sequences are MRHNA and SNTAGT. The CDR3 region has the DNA TGTGCCAGCAGCGGCGGGTACAACTCCTACGAGCAGTACTTC. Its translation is CASSGGYNSYEQYF.

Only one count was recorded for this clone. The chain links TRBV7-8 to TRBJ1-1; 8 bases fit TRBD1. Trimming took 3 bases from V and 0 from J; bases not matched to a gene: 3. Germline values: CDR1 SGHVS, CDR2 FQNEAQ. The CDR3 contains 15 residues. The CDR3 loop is CASSFDRGLNTEAFF. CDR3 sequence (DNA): TGTGCCAGCAGCTTCGACAGGGGCCTGAACACTGAAGCTTTCTTT.

The CDR3 region is CASSGPGGRVGNEKLFF. The CDR3 coding sequence is TGTGCCAGCAGTGGGCCCGGGGGGCGCGTCGGTAATGAAAAACTGTTTTTT. The V call is TRBV6-1, the J call TRBJ1-4; D might be TRBD1 (6 bases). The CDR3 sequence is 17 residues long. The germline gives CDR1 MNHNS, CDR2 SASEGT. V lost 4 bases and J lost 4, with 19 bases in between.

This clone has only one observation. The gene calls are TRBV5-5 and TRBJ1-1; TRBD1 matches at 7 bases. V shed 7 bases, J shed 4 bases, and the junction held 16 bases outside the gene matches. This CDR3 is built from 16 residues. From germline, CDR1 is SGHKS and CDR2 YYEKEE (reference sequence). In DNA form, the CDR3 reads TGTGCCAGCCTAGATTCACCTCAGGGGGGCTTCACTGAAGCTTTCTTT. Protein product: CASLDSPQGGFTEAFF.

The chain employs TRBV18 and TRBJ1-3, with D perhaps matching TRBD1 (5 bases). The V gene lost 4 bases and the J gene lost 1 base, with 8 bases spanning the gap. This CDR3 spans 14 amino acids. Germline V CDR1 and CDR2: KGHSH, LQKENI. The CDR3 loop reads CASSLSGSGNTIYF. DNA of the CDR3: TGTGCCAGCTCACTATCAGGGTCTGGAAACACCATATATTTT.

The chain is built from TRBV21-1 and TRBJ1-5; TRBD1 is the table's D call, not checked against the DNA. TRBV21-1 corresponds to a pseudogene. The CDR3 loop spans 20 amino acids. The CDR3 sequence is CASTFPFDRDVVKSNQPQHF. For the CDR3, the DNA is TGTGCCAGCACCTTCCCTTTTGACAGGGATGTGGTGAAAAGCAATCAGCCCCAGCATTTT.

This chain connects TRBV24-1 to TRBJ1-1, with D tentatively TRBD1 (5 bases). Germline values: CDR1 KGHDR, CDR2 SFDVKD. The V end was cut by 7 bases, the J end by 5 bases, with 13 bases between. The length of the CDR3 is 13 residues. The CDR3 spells CATRKWEGTEAFF. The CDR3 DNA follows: TGTGCCACCAGAAAGTGGGAGGGGACTGAAGCTTTCTTT.

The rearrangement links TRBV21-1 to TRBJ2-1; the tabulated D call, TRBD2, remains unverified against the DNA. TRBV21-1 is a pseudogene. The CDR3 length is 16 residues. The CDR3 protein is CASSNPLAGGYNEQFF. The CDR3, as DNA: TGTGCCAGCAGCAACCCGCTAGCGGGAGGATACAATGAGCAGTTCTTC.

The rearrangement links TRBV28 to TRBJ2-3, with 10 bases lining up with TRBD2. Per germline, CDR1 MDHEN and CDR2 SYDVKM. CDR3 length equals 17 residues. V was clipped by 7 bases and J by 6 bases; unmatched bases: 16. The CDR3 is CASILPPSSGRADTQYF. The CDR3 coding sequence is TGTGCCAGCATCCTGCCCCCATCTAGCGGGAGAGCGGATACGCAGTATTTT. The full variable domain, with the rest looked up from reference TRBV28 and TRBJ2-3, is DVKVTQSSRYLVKRTGEKVFLECVQDMDHENMFWYRQDPGLGLRLIYFSYDVKMKEKGDIPEGYSVSREKKERFSLILESASTNQTSMYLCASILPPSSGRADTQYFGPGTRLTVL.

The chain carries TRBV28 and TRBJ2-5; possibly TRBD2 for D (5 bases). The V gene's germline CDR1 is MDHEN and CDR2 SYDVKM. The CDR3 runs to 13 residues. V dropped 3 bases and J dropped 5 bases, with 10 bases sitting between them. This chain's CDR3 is CASSLASRETQYF. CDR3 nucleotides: TGTGCCAGCAGTTTGGCTAGCAGGGAGACCCAGTACTTC.

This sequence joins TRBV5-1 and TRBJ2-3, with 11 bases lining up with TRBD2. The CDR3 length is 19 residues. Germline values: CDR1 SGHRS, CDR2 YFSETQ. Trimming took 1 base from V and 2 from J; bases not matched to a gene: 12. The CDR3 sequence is CASSLTWASGGLITDTQYF. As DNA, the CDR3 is TGCGCCAGCAGCTTGACTTGGGCTAGCGGGGGGCTAATCACAGATACGCAGTATTTT.

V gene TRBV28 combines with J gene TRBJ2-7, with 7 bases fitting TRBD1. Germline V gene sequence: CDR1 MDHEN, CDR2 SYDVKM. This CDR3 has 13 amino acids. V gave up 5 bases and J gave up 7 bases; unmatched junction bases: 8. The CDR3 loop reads CASSNQQGTEQYF. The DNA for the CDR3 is TGTGCCAGCAGTAATCAACAGGGGACGGAGCAGTACTTC.

CDR3 in DNA: TGTGCCAGTAGTATAGGGGACAGGTCTGGGGAGCAGTACTTC. Translated, it gives CASSIGDRSGEQYF. The chain links TRBV19 to TRBJ2-7; 8 bases map to TRBD1. CDR3 length: 14 residues. Germline CDR1 is LNHDA and CDR2 is SQIVND (reference sequence). Losses at the gene ends were 1 base for V and 7 bases for J; bases not matched to a gene: 6.

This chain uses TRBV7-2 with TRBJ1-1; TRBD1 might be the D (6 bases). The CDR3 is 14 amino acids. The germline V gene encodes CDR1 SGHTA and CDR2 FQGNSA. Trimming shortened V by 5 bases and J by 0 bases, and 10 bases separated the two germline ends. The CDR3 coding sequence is TGTGCCAGCAGCCTACAGGGAGTGAACACTGAAGCTTTCTTT. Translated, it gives CASSLQGVNTEAFF.